A single sample is the source of the 23 T cell receptor beta chains below, sequenced in a study of T cells in localized non-small cell lung cancer. Here immunoSEQ multiplex PCR was the method, and the copy in TCRdb shows in-frame clones only, minus some. In the table there are fewer than 30,000 clones, 80% to 95% of which are singletons. Sequencing used peripheral blood, obtained before any cancer treatment. The receptors originated from a woman aged 40-69 years with stage I lung adenocarcinoma.

This chain links TRBV4-3 with TRBJ2-1; 10 bases are shared with TRBD2. The CDR3 has 16 residues. Germline lookup yields CDR1 LGHNA and CDR2 YSLEER. Losses at the gene ends were 0 bases for V and 9 bases for J; bases not matched to a gene: 8. CDR3 sequence (DNA): TGCGCCAGCAGCCAAGATGTAGCGGGAGGAACGGGTGAGCAGTTCTTC. This encodes CASSQDVAGGTGEQFF.

The rearrangement uses TRBV27 and TRBJ2-7; D is unclear. Germline loops: CDR1 MNHEY, CDR2 SMNVEV (reference sequence). The CDR3 extends over 15 amino acids. V dropped 3 bases and J dropped 2 bases, with 14 bases sitting between them. CDR3 loop: CASSLRRTATYEQYF. The DNA of the CDR3 is TGTGCCAGCAGTTTGCGCCGAACTGCTACCTACGAGCAGTACTTC.

This chain links TRBV7-2 with TRBJ2-7; no clear D. Germline V gene data show CDR1 as SGHTA and CDR2 as FQGNSA. This CDR3 comprises 14 residues. V shed 4 bases and J shed 2 bases, with 12 bases lying between them. In nucleotides, the CDR3 is TGTGCCAGCAGCTCTAACATGGTCACCTACGAGCAGTACTTC. Its translation: CASSSNMVTYEQYF.

On this clone itself: One junction end disagrees with the germline gene, perhaps due to a read error. V and J are TRBV7-2 and TRBJ2-7, with D possibly being TRBD2 (6 bases). The CDR3 is 14 amino acids. CDR1 and CDR2 (germline): SGHTA, FQGNSA. Written as DNA, the CDR3 is TGTGCCAGCAGTTTAGCGGCGCGCTCCTACGAGCAGTACTTC. It translates to CASSLAARSYEQYF.

The chain recombines TRBV5-1 with TRBJ1-3; D gene uncertain. The CDR3 loop spans 14 amino acids. CDR1 is SGHRS, CDR2 YFSETQ, per germline. V lost 4 bases, J lost 0 bases, and 8 bases lay in between. The CDR3 nucleotides are TGCGCCAGCAGCCTTTTAGACTCTGGAAACACCATATATTTT. Its protein is CASSLLDSGNTIYF.

The V gene is TRBV30, the J gene TRBJ1-5, with TRBD1 as a possible D gene (6 bases). CDR3 length: 14 amino acids. Germline CDR1 is GTSNPN and CDR2 is SVGIG (reference sequence). Trimming left V 4 bases short and J 3 bases short, with 13 bases between. The CDR3 sequence: CAWTEGGDNQPQHF. For the CDR3, the DNA is TGTGCCTGGACGGAGGGGGGAGACAATCAGCCCCAGCATTTT.

V usage is TRBV19 and J usage is TRBJ2-1, with TRBD2 as a possible D gene (6 bases). Germline CDR1 reads LNHDA; CDR2 reads SQIVND (reference sequence). The ends were cut back, 5 bases at V and 0 bases at J, with 14 bases in the middle. The CDR3 spans 16 residues. CDR3 region: CASSGRLVGSYNEQFF. DNA for the CDR3: TGTGCCAGTAGTGGTCGACTAGTGGGCTCCTACAATGAGCAGTTCTTC.

The chain recombines TRBV2 with TRBJ2-7, with 7 bases fitting TRBD2. The germline V gene encodes CDR1 SNHLY and CDR2 FYNNEI. This CDR3 comprises 12 residues. V trimming: 8 bases; J trimming: 7 bases; junction bases outside the gene matches: 8. This CDR3 reads CASRLQGGEQYF. Here the CDR3 DNA reads TGTGCCAGCCGCCTTCAGGGAGGGGAGCAGTACTTC.

The chain uses TRBV27 and TRBJ2-5; D call uncertain. Per germline, CDR1 MNHEY and CDR2 SMNVEV (reference sequence). The germline V and J ends were trimmed by 5 bases and 4 bases, with 8 bases remaining between them. The CDR3 is 12 amino acids. The CDR3: CASSHSRETQYF. Written as DNA, the CDR3 is TGTGCCAGCAGTCACTCAAGAGAGACCCAGTACTTC.

The chain joins TRBV9 to TRBJ1-6, with D possibly being TRBD1 (6 bases). Per germline, CDR1 SGDLS and CDR2 YYNGEE. V dropped 2 bases and J dropped 7 bases, with 19 bases sitting between them. The CDR3 is made up of 17 amino acids. In DNA form, the CDR3 reads TGTGCCAGCAGCGTGGGAGCTCGGGACACGGACAATTCACCCCTCCACTTT. As protein: CASSVGARDTDNSPLHF. Full variable domain (remainder filled in from reference TRBV9 and TRBJ1-6): DSGVTQTPKHLITATGQRVTLRCSPRSGDLSVYWYQQSLDQGLQFLIQYYNGEERAKGNILERFSAQQFPDLHSELNLSSLELGDSALYFCASSVGARDTDNSPLHFGNGTRLTVT.

The chain is built from TRBV7-9 and TRBJ1-6, with TRBD1 matching 9 bases. CDR3 length: 15 amino acids. Germline V gene lookup returns CDR1 SEHNR and CDR2 FQNEAQ (reference sequence). V lost 6 bases to trimming and J lost 10 bases; unmatched junction nucleotides: 10. The CDR3 region has the DNA TGTGCCAGCAGTTCCTCGTGGGACAGGGAATCACCCCTCCACTTT. Translating it yields CASSSSWDRESPLHF.

The chain has TRBV7-2 and TRBJ1-5; 10 nucleotides match TRBD1. Trimming at V came to 5 bases and at J to 5 bases, leaving 6 bases not matched to a gene. Germline V gives CDR1 SGHTA, CDR2 FQGNSA. The CDR3 consists of 15 residues. The CDR3 here is CASSIRTGGDQPQHF. CDR3 in DNA: TGTGCCAGCAGCATAAGGACAGGGGGGGATCAGCCCCAGCATTTT.

The gene calls are TRBV9 and TRBJ2-3; D possibly corresponds to TRBD1 (6 bases). Germline V gene sequence: CDR1 SGDLS, CDR2 YYNGEE. The germline V and J ends were trimmed by 3 bases and 6 bases, with 14 bases remaining between them. CDR3 size: 14 residues. CDR3 sequence (DNA): TGTGCCAGCAGCGCCCTGGGGGCTCCCGATACGCAGTATTTT. Translating it yields CASSALGAPDTQYF.

V gene TRBV6-6 combines with J gene TRBJ2-6; no clear D. Trimming stripped 4 bases from V and 0 bases from J, with 7 bases between. Germline assignment: CDR1 MNHNY and CDR2 SVGAGI (reference sequence). There are 15 residues in the CDR3. The CDR3 DNA follows: TGTGCCAGCAGTTCTCAGAGCTCTGGGGCCAACGTCCTGACTTTC. Its translation is CASSSQSSGANVLTF.

The chain uses TRBV29-1 and TRBJ1-1; 7 positions match TRBD1. Trimming took 4 bases from V and 4 from J; bases not matched to a gene: 12. Germline V gene sequence: CDR1 SQVTM, CDR2 ANQGSEA. There are 15 residues in the CDR3. The CDR3 sequence is CSVVDRVGRGTEAFF. As DNA, the CDR3 is TGCAGCGTTGTTGACAGGGTGGGACGGGGCACTGAAGCTTTCTTT.

The chain links TRBV18 to TRBJ2-7, with D possibly TRBD1 on 6 matching bases. Germline V lookup: CDR1 KGHSH, CDR2 LQKENI. The CDR3 is 15 residues long. Trimming took off 3 bases at V and 3 bases at J, with 15 bases between the two ends. This CDR3 reads CASSPQGPSLYEQYF. CDR3 nucleotides: TGTGCCAGCTCACCTCAGGGGCCTTCCCTCTACGAGCAGTACTTC.

The CDR3 sequence: CASSTGSSDTQYF. Here the CDR3 DNA reads TGTGCCAGCAGCACAGGGAGCTCAGATACGCAGTATTTT. The chain combines TRBV6-1 with TRBJ2-3; perhaps TRBD1 as D (6 bases). Trimming removed 6 bases from V and 4 bases from J, with 11 bases in between. There are 13 residues in the CDR3. The germline V gene has CDR1 MNHNS and CDR2 SASEGT.

The chain employs TRBV7-2 and TRBJ1-6, with 10 bases identical to TRBD1. The length of the CDR3 is 13 residues. The trim removed 5 bases at V and 9 bases at J, leaving 1 base unmatched. CDR1 is SGHTA and CDR2 is FQGNSA in the germline V gene. The CDR3 DNA reads TGTGCCAGCAGCCGGGACAGGGGTTCACCCCTCCACTTT. Protein: CASSRDRGSPLHF. Together with reference TRBV7-2 and TRBJ1-6, the CDR3 gives the full variable domain: GAGVSQSPSNKVTEKGKDVELRCDPISGHTALYWYRQSLGQGLEFLIYFQGNSAPDKSGLPSDRFSAERTGGSVSTLTIQRTQQEDSAVYLCASSRDRGSPLHFGNGTRLTVT.

The chain combines TRBV5-4 with TRBJ2-1, with 9 bases fitting TRBD2. Germline CDR1 reads SGHNT; CDR2 reads YYREEE (reference sequence). V lost 0 bases to trimming and J lost 8 bases; unmatched junction nucleotides: 9. The CDR3 has 16 residues. CDR3 region: CASSLAAGGPDHEQFF. CDR3 bases: TGTGCCAGCAGCTTGGCCGCGGGGGGGCCTGACCATGAGCAGTTCTTC. The variable domain in full, completed from reference TRBV5-4 and TRBJ2-1, reads ETGVTQSPTHLIKTRGQQVTLRCSSQSGHNTVSWYQQALGQGPQFIFQYYREEENGRGNFPPRFSGLQFPNYSSELNVNALELDDSALYLCASSLAAGGPDHEQFFGPGTRLTVL.

This chain links TRBV28 with TRBJ2-3, with 11 bases that match TRBD1. The V gene's germline CDR1 is MDHEN and CDR2 SYDVKM. V trimming: 4 bases; J trimming: 3 bases; junction bases outside the gene matches: 9. This CDR3 region has 17 residues. CDR3 residues: CASSSIRDRGLTDTQYF. The DNA of the CDR3 is TGTGCCAGCAGTTCCATCCGGGACAGGGGGTTAACAGATACGCAGTATTTT.

The CDR3 DNA follows: TGCGCCAGCAGCCCAGGAGACAGGGAGGGCACTGAAGCTTTCTTT. It yields the protein CASSPGDREGTEAFF. This sequence joins TRBV4-3 and TRBJ1-1, with TRBD1 identical over 7 bases. With V trimmed by 4 bases and J by 4 bases, 9 bases remained unmatched. The CDR3 extends over 15 amino acids. Germline V CDR1 and CDR2: LGHNA, YSLEER.

This clone was seen just once. The chain has TRBV5-4 and TRBJ1-5; D gene uncertain. The CDR3 contains 16 residues. The germline V and J ends were trimmed by 4 bases and 0 bases, with 14 bases remaining between them. Germline V lookup: CDR1 SGHNT, CDR2 YYREEE (reference sequence). CDR3 nucleotides: TGTGCCAGCAGCCAAGGTGGGGAGCGTAGCAATCAGCCCCAGCATTTT. Protein product: CASSQGGERSNQPQHF.

The gene calls are TRBV7-2 and TRBJ2-4; perhaps TRBD2 as D (5 bases). The CDR3 runs to 17 residues. Trimming left V 5 bases short and J 1 base short, with 18 bases between. Germline lookup yields CDR1 SGHTA and CDR2 FQGNSA. Here the CDR3 reads CASSPYQVGGAKNIQYF. CDR3 sequence (DNA): TGTGCCAGCAGCCCATACCAGGTCGGCGGGGCCAAAAACATTCAGTACTTC.